This T cell receptor (beta chain) was recovered during a study of cytomegalovirus exposure and HLA in healthy donors. Study-wide points: For most TCR beta V segments, an earlier analysis put the productive rate at about 90% or about 30% of the time.

Concerning this clone itself: Its specificity is not known.

Donors likely had unrecorded immune exposures despite being nominally healthy when sampled. CDR3 length: 16 amino acids. Trimming removed 5 bases at V and 1 base at J, with 17 bases between. Germline assignment: CDR1 LNHDA and CDR2 SQIVND (reference sequence). With 60 Vbeta and 13 Jbeta primers, the PCR was carried out. Produced via immunoSEQ multiplex PCR; TCRdb's table is partial and in-frame only. Among some 120,000 clones listed, less than 85% were seen once. The chain employs TRBV19 and TRBJ1-2; the D gene is possibly TRBD1 (6 bases). The sequence was obtained from a male donor in good health and CMV-seronegative. Sequenced: PBMCs. For the CDR3, the DNA is TGTGCCAGTAGTCCCCCGGACGGACAGCGTAACTATGGCTACACCTTC. It is translated as CASSPPDGQRNYGYTF.